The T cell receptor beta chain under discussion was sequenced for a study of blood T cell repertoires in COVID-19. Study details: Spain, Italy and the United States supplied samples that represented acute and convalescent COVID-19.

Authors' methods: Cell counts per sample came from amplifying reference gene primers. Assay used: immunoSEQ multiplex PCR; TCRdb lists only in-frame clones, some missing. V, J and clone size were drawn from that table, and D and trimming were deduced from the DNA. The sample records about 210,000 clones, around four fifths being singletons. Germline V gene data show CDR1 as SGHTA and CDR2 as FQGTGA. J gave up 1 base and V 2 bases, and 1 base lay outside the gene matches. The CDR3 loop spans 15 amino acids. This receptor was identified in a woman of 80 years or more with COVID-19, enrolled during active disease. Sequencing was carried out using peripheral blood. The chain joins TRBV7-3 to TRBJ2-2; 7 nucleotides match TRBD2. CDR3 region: CASSLERGNTGELFF. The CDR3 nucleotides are TGTGCCAGCAGCTTAGAGCGGGGGAACACCGGGGAGCTGTTTTTT.